The 17 T cell receptor beta chains reported below all come from one sample, sequenced in a study of cytomegalovirus exposure and HLA in healthy donors. With 60 Vbeta and 13 Jbeta primers, the PCR was carried out. Assay used: immunoSEQ multiplex PCR; TCRdb lists only in-frame clones, some missing. Of over 100,000 clones listed, around 70% are singletons. The sequenced sample was PBMCs. The receptors come from a man aged 25-40 years in good health and CMV-seropositive.

On this clone itself: The junction differs from germline at one of its ends, possibly a read error. Other DNA sequences in the sample encode the same CDR3. V and J are TRBV7-9 and TRBJ1-1, with D uncertain. The CDR3 extends over 15 amino acids. Germline V CDR1 and CDR2: SEHNR, FQNEAQ (reference sequence). This chain's CDR3 is CASSLGSGKGTEAFF. CDR3 nucleotides: TGTGCCAGCAGTTTAGGAAGCGGGAAGGGCACTGAAGCTTTCTTT. Based on the CDR3 plus reference TRBV7-9 and TRBJ1-1, the full variable domain is DTGVSQNPRHKITKRGQNVTFRCDPISEHNRLYWYRQTLGQGPEFLTYFQNEAQLEKSRLLSDRFSAERPKGSFSTLEIQRTEQGDSAMYLCASSLGSGKGTEAFFGQGTRLTVV.

Concerning this clone: Its ends do not fully match the called genes, so a read error is possible. The V and J genes are TRBV7-9 and TRBJ2-2; D is perhaps TRBD1 (6 bases). Germline CDR1 reads SEHNR; CDR2 reads FQNEAQ (reference sequence). This CDR3 is 17 amino acids long. CDR3: CSSSSRWGAGAAGELFF. CDR3 coding DNA: TGTTCCAGCAGCTCCCGTTGGGGTGCAGGGGCGGCCGGGGAGCTGTTTTTT.

This sequence joins TRBV19 and TRBJ1-2, with 7 bases lining up with TRBD1. The V gene end was trimmed by 7 bases and the J gene end by 3 bases; junction bases not matched to a gene: 5. The CDR3 is 13 amino acids. Germline loops: CDR1 LNHDA, CDR2 SQIVND (reference sequence). CDR3 region: CASIRGRDYGYTF. The CDR3 coding sequence is TGTGCCAGTATTAGGGGGCGAGACTATGGCTACACCTTC.

The chain couples TRBV28 to TRBJ1-5, with 12 bases fitting TRBD1. Trimming took 7 bases from V and 7 from J; bases not matched to a gene: 17. In germline, CDR1 is MDHEN, CDR2 SYDVKM. The CDR3 loop spans 18 amino acids. The chain's CDR3 is CASKPRIGTGGLDQPQHF. CDR3 DNA: TGTGCCAGCAAACCTCGTATAGGGACAGGGGGCCTAGACCAGCCCCAGCATTTT.

V usage is TRBV7-3 and J usage is TRBJ1-2, with 9 bases that match TRBD1. Germline values: CDR1 SGHTA, CDR2 FQGTGA. V shed 5 bases, J shed 6 bases, and the junction held 7 bases outside the gene matches. The CDR3 is 14 residues long. The CDR3: CASSTGTGLHGYTF. The CDR3 nucleotides are TGTGCCAGCAGCACCGGGACAGGGCTTCATGGCTACACCTTC.

This clone came up a few times. This chain uses TRBV5-4 with TRBJ1-2; 11 bases match TRBD1. Germline CDR1 is SGHNT and CDR2 is YYREEE (reference sequence). Trimming took 2 bases from V and 3 from J; bases not matched to a gene: 3. The CDR3 is 15 residues long. CDR3 nucleotides: TGTGCCAGCAGCTTTCCGGGACAGGGGGACTATGGCTACACCTTC. As protein: CASSFPGQGDYGYTF.

The chain carries TRBV11-2 and TRBJ2-3, with 7 bases identical to TRBD2. Per germline, CDR1 SGHAT and CDR2 FQNNGV. The J segment lost 6 bases and the V segment lost 5 bases, leaving 8 bases of the junction unmatched. The CDR3 has 14 residues. This chain's CDR3 is CASSPRDYPDTQYF. In DNA, the CDR3 is TGTGCCAGCAGCCCCCGGGACTATCCCGATACGCAGTATTTT.

CDR3 loop: CASSPRQGAYEQYF. The CDR3 bases are TGTGCCAGCAGCCCGAGACAGGGGGCCTACGAGCAGTACTTC. The V and J genes are TRBV6-5 and TRBJ2-5; 9 positions match TRBD1. The DNA end is more similar to TRBJ2-7, so the J call may be wrong. The CDR3 length is 14 residues. Germline CDR1 reads MNHEY; CDR2 reads SVGAGI.

The chain combines TRBV30 with TRBJ1-2; 7 nucleotides match TRBD1. V lost 2 bases and J lost 4; bases outside the gene matches: 13. CDR3 length equals 16 residues. Per the germline V gene, CDR1 is GTSNPN and CDR2 is SVGIG (reference sequence). CDR3 DNA sequence: TGTGCCTGGAGTCCACTGGGGACAGTAAAAGGCTATGGCTACACCTTC. It yields the protein CAWSPLGTVKGYGYTF.

The chain carries TRBV5-4 and TRBJ2-2, with 14 bases identical to TRBD2. V trimming: 4 bases; J trimming: 1 base; junction bases outside the gene matches: 6. The CDR3 is made up of 18 amino acids. Germline loops: CDR1 SGHNT, CDR2 YYREEE (reference sequence). CDR3 amino acids: CASSLGLAGVRNTGELFF. CDR3 in DNA: TGTGCCAGCAGCCTGGGACTAGCGGGGGTGAGGAACACCGGGGAGCTGTTTTTT.

This clone was recorded only once. The chain joins TRBV11-2 to TRBJ2-1; 8 bases are shared with TRBD1. The CDR3 is 16 residues long. Trimming at V came to 3 bases and at J to 9 bases, leaving 13 bases not matched to a gene. In germline, CDR1 is SGHAT, CDR2 FQNNGV. CDR3 sequence reads: CASSLIGTGRVSEQFF. CDR3 bases: TGTGCCAGCAGCTTGATCGGGACAGGTAGGGTGAGTGAGCAGTTCTTC.

This chain links TRBV9 with TRBJ2-3; 10 bases map to TRBD2. Losses at the gene ends were 0 bases for V and 2 bases for J; bases not matched to a gene: 12. Germline CDR1 is SGDLS and CDR2 is YYNGEE. This CDR3 contains 19 residues. CDR3 in DNA: TGTGCCAGCAGCGTAGCTGGAATAGCGGGAGGCCAATCCACAGATACGCAGTATTTT. It encodes CASSVAGIAGGQSTDTQYF.

Worth noting for this clone: This same CDR3 is encoded by further DNA sequences in the sample. J is TRBJ2-1 and V is TRBV5-1; TRBD2 agrees at 8 bases. The trim removed 2 bases at V and 4 bases at J, leaving 5 bases unmatched. Germline V gene sequence: CDR1 SGHRS, CDR2 YFSETQ. CDR3 length: 15 residues. The CDR3 DNA reads TGCGCCAGCAGCTTAGAGACTAGCGATTACAATGAGCAGTTCTTC. Amino acids: CASSLETSDYNEQFF. Filled out from reference TRBV5-1 and TRBJ2-1, the complete variable domain reads KAGVTQTPRYLIKTRGQQVTLSCSPISGHRSVSWYQQTPGQGLQFLFEYFSETQRNKGNFPGRFSGRQFSNSRSEMNVSTLELGDSALYLCASSLETSDYNEQFFGPGTRLTVL.

This clone was picked up a small number of times. The genes are TRBV6-5 and TRBJ1-2, with 10 bases identical to TRBD1. CDR1 is MNHEY, CDR2 SVGAGI, per germline. The V segment lost 5 bases and the J segment 5 bases; nucleotides outside the gene matches: 8. This CDR3 comprises 15 residues. CDR3 region: CASSTRQGAHYGYTF. The CDR3 DNA reads as TGTGCCAGCAGTACCCGACAGGGGGCGCATTATGGCTACACCTTC.

The rearrangement uses TRBV5-1 and TRBJ2-3, with TRBD2 matching 8 bases. This CDR3 is 15 amino acids long. CDR1 SGHRS and CDR2 YFSETQ come from the germline V gene. With 0 bases clipped from V and 10 bases from J, the junction kept 10 bases outside the gene matches. DNA of the CDR3: TGCGCCAGCAGCTTGGCCCTAGCGGGTCCCTCCTCGCAGTATTTT. Protein: CASSLALAGPSSQYF.

This clone has just a few counts. This sequence joins TRBV29-1 and TRBJ2-2, with 10 nucleotides matching TRBD1. Losses at the gene ends were 0 bases for V and 0 bases for J; bases not matched to a gene: 7. The CDR3 has 18 residues. Germline V CDR1 and CDR2: SQVTM, ANQGSEA. Here the CDR3 reads CSVEEWDRGSANTGELFF. The CDR3 DNA sequence: TGCAGCGTTGAAGAATGGGACAGGGGATCCGCGAACACCGGGGAGCTGTTTTTT.

The rearrangement joins TRBV27 to TRBJ2-1; the D is unclear. The CDR3 spans 14 residues. Looked up from germline, CDR1 is MNHEY and CDR2 is SMNVEV (reference sequence). V was trimmed by 8 bases and J by 0 bases, leaving 11 bases between them. The CDR3 nucleotides are TGTGCCAGCTGCTTGGCTAGCTCCTACAATGAGCAGTTCTTC. Translation: CASCLASSYNEQFF.